This TCR beta chain was profiled in a study of CD8 T cells in Susac syndrome. The authors reverse transcribed 0.5 to 1 ug RNA with random hexamers. Amplification of TCR beta CDR3 across 54 Vbeta and 13 Jbeta was performed with immunoSEQ multiplex PCR. TCRdb re-called the immunoSEQ multiplex PCR reads through MiXCR, storing one row per CDR3 protein. The sample holds 250,000 to 350,000 distinct CDR3 sequences, 90% to 95% seen once. This CDR3 spans 16 amino acids. After removal of 3 bases from V and 1 base from J, the junction contained 4 bases not matched to a gene. The V gene's germline CDR1 is MDHEN and CDR2 SYDVKM.

This receptor was identified in a human donor with multiple sclerosis. What was sequenced was CD4+ T cells from PBMCs. The chain couples TRBV28 to TRBJ2-1; 9 bases agree with TRBD1. CDR3 protein: CASSFSGTGSYNEQFF. CDR3 coding DNA: TGTGCCAGCAGTTTCTCCGGGACAGGGTCCTACAATGAGCAGTTCTTC.